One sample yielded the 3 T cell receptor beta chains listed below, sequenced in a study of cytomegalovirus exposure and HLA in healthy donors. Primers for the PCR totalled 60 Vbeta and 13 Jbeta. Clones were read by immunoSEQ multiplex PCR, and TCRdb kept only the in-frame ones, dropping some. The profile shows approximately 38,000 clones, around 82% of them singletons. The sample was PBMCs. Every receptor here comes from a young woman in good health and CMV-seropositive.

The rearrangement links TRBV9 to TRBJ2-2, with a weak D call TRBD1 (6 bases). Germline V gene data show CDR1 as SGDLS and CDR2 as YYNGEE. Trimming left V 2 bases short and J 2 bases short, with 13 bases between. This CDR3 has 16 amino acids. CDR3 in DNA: TGTGCCAGCAGCGTTAGACCGACAGGAAACACCGGGGAGCTGTTTTTT. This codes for CASSVRPTGNTGELFF.

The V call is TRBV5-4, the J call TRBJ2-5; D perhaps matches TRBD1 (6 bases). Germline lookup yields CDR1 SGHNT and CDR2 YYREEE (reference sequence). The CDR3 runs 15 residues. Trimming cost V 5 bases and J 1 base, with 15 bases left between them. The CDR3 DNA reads TGTGCCAGCAGTCGTGACAGGTGGGCCCAAGAGACCCAGTACTTC. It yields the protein CASSRDRWAQETQYF. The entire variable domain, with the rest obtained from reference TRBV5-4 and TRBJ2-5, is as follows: ETGVTQSPTHLIKTRGQQVTLRCSSQSGHNTVSWYQQALGQGPQFIFQYYREEENGRGNFPPRFSGLQFPNYSSELNVNALELDDSALYLCASSRDRWAQETQYFGPGTRLLVL.

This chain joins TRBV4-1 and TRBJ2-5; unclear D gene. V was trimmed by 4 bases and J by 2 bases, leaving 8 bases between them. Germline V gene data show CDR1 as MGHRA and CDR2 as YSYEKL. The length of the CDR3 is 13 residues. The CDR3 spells CASSLPGQETQYF. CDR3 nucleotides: TGCGCCAGCAGCCTCCCGGGTCAAGAGACCCAGTACTTC.